This T cell receptor (beta chain) was captured by sequencing in a study of blood T cell repertoires in COVID-19. Overall study: The United States, Italy and Spain provided the acute and convalescent COVID-19 samples.

V was shortened by 6 bases and J by 2 bases, with 20 bases between the two germline ends. In germline, CDR1 is MNHEY, CDR2 SVGEGT. The length of the CDR3 is 16 residues. The repertoire was sequenced with immunoSEQ multiplex PCR; TCRdb's copy has only in-frame clones and lacks some. The sample has some 240,000 clones, around 90% seen once; the top ten hold around 6.5%. The TCR originated in a man aged 55 to 70 who had recovered from COVID-19. Sequences were obtained from peripheral blood. V is TRBV6-2 or TRBV6-3 and J is TRBJ2-7, with D perhaps matching TRBD1 (7 bases). CDR3 DNA sequence: TGTGCCAGCAGCCGTAACAGGGGTAGCGGAGCCTACGAGCAGTACTTC. Encoded protein: CASSRNRGSGAYEQYF.